A selection of T cell receptor gamma chains follows, all from one sample in a study of gamma-delta chains in newborns, infants, children. TCRdb reanalyzed the reads using CATT. The data contain around 2,500 gamma-chain clones, 43% of them seen just once; the ten biggest clones take up approximately 4.5%. The specimen sequenced was blood. The source of these receptors is a child who was a newborn, infant or young child, either healthy, febrile or measles-vaccinated (not recorded which). Each CDR3 is given with its conserved first and last residue.

v_gene,j_gene,CDR3aa
TRGV3,TRGJ1/TRGJ2,CATWDLPTCYKKLF
TRGV3,TRGJ1/TRGJ2,CATWDRRYKKLF
TRGV4,TRGJ1/TRGJ2,CATWDGHYYKKLF
TRGV4,TRGJ1/TRGJ2,CATWRVYKKLF
TRGV8,TRGJ1/TRGJ2,CATWDPTHVYYTKLF
TRGV9,TRGJ1/TRGJ2,CALWELRYYKKLF
TRGV4,TRGJ1/TRGJ2,CATWAYLLVLF
TRGV4,TRGJ1/TRGJ2,CATWDGPSNYYKKLF
TRGV4,TRGJ1/TRGJ2,CATWDYYKKLF
TRGV9,TRGJ1/TRGJ2,CALWEATNYYKKLF
TRGV9,TRGJ1/TRGJ2,CALWEVNYYKKLF
TRGV4,TRGJP2,CATRSSDWIKTF
TRGV2,TRGJ1/TRGJ2,CATWDGRYKKLF
TRGV5,TRGJ1/TRGJ2,CATWDRQRRVDYKKLF
TRGV4,TRGJ1/TRGJ2,CATWDYYKKLF
TRGV3,TRGJ1/TRGJ2,CATWDRRYKKLF
TRGV8,TRGJ1/TRGJ2,CATWIWDYKKLF
TRGV3,TRGJ1/TRGJ2,CATWDRLPSCYKKLF
TRGV3,TRGJP2,CATWDSNSSDWIKTF
TRGV3,TRGJ1/TRGJ2,CATWDRRHYKKLF
TRGV9,TRGJ1/TRGJ2,CALWEVVDYYKKLF
TRGV4,TRGJ1/TRGJ2,CATWDGTVKLF
TRGV4,TRGJ1/TRGJ2,CATWDGRHKKLF
TRGV5,TRGJ1/TRGJ2,CATWDSNYYKKLF
TRGV3,TRGJ1/TRGJ2,CATWDRLNYYKKLF
TRGV4,TRGJ1/TRGJ2,CATWAPYKKLF
TRGV9,TRGJ1/TRGJ2,CALWMGYKKLF
TRGV9,TRGJ1/TRGJ2,CALCGLGILF
TRGV4,TRGJP2,CATWDGPRDWIKTF
TRGV3,TRGJ1/TRGJ2,CATWDRKNYYKKLF
TRGV4,TRGJ1/TRGJ2,CATWDGSYKKLF
TRGV2,TRGJ1/TRGJ2,CATWDGSHYKKLF
TRGV2,TRGJ1/TRGJ2,CATWDVTGYYKKLF
TRGV8,TRGJ1/TRGJ2,CATWDITSLLTRKLF
TRGV3,TRGJ1/TRGJ2,CATWDRLRTSGKLF
TRGV3,TRGJ1/TRGJ2,CATWDCLYYKKLF
TRGV3,TRGJ1/TRGJ2,CATWDRPGYKKLF
TRGV4,TRGJ1/TRGJ2,CATWDDDYKKLF
TRGV4,TRGJ1/TRGJ2,CATWDGGYYKKLF
TRGV4,TRGJ1/TRGJ2,CATWDGPNYYKKLF
TRGV5,TRGJ1/TRGJ2,CATWDRPQKLF
TRGV8,TRGJP2,CATWDALDWIKTF
TRGV9,TRGJ1/TRGJ2,CALWEDYYKKLF
TRGV9,TRGJ1/TRGJ2,CALWEASLEKLF
TRGV4,TRGJ1/TRGJ2,CATWVANYYKKLF
TRGV2,TRGJ1/TRGJ2,CATWDGPGHYKKLF
TRGV2,TRGJ1/TRGJ2,CATWDAQWDKKLF
TRGV4,TRGJ1/TRGJ2,CATWDRYKKLF
TRGV4,TRGJ1/TRGJ2,CATWDGPYKKLF
TRGV4,TRGJ1/TRGJ2,CATWDGYYKKLF
TRGV8,TRGJP1,CATWGTGWFKIF
TRGV3,TRGJ1/TRGJ2,CATWDRRNYYKKLF